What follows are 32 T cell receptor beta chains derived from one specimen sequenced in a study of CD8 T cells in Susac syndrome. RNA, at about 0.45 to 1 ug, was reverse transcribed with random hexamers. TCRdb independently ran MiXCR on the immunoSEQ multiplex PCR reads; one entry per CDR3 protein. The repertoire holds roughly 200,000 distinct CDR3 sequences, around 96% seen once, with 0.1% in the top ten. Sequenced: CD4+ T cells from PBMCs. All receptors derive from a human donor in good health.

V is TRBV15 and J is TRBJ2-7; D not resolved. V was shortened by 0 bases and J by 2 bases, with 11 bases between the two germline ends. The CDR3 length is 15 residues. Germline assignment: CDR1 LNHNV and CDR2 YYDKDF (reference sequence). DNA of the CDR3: TGTGCCACCAGCAGAGATATACGGTCCACCTACGAGCAGTACTTC. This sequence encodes CATSRDIRSTYEQYF.

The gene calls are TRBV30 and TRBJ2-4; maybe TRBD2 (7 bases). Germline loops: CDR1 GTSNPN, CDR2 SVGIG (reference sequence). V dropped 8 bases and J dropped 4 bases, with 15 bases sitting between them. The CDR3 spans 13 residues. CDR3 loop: CAVGGEGKNIQYF. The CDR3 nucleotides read TGTGCCGTAGGGGGGGAGGGTAAAAACATTCAGTACTTC.

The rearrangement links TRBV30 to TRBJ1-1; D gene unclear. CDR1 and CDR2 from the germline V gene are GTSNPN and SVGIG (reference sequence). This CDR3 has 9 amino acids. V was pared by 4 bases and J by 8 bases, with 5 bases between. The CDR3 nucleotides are TGTGCCTGGACGGAAGAAGCTTTCTTT. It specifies CAWTEEAFF.

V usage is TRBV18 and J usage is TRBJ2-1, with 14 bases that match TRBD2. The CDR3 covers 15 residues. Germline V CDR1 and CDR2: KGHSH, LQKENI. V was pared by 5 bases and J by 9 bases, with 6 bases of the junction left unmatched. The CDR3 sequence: CASSFPGLAGAEQFF. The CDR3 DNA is TGTGCCAGCTCATTTCCGGGACTAGCGGGAGCTGAGCAGTTCTTC.

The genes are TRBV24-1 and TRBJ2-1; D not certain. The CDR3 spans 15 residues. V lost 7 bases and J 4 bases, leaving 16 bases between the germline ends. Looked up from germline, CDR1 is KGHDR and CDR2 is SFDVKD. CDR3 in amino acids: CATSPADAEYNEQFF. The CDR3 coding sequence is TGTGCCACCAGCCCCGCCGATGCAGAATACAATGAGCAGTTCTTC.

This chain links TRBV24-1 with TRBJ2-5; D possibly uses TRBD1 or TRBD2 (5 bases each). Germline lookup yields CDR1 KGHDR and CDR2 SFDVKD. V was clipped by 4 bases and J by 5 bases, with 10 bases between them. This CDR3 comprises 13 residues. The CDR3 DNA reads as TGTGCCACCAGTGAACCGGGACCGGAGACCCAGTACTTC. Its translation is CATSEPGPETQYF.

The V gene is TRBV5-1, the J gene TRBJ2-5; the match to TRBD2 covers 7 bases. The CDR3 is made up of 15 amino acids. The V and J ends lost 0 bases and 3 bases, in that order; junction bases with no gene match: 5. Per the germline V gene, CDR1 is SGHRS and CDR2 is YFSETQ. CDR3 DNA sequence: TGCGCCAGCAGCTTGGTATTAGCGGGCGAAGAGACCCAGTACTTC. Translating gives CASSLVLAGEETQYF.

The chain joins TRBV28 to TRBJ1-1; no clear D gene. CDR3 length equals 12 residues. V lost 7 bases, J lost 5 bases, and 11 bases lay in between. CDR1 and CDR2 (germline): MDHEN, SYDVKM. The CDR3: CASTFPGTEAFF. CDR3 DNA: TGTGCCAGCACCTTCCCGGGGACTGAAGCTTTCTTT. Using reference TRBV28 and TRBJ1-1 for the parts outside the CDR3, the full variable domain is DVKVTQSSRYLVKRTGEKVFLECVQDMDHENMFWYRQDPGLGLRLIYFSYDVKMKEKGDIPEGYSVSREKKERFSLILESASTNQTSMYLCASTFPGTEAFFGQGTRLTVV.

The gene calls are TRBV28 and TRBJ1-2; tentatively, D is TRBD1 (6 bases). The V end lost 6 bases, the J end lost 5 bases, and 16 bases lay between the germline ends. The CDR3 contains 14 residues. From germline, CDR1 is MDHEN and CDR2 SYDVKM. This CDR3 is CASRISRGGYGYTF. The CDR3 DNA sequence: TGTGCCAGCAGGATCTCAAGGGGGGGATATGGCTACACCTTC.

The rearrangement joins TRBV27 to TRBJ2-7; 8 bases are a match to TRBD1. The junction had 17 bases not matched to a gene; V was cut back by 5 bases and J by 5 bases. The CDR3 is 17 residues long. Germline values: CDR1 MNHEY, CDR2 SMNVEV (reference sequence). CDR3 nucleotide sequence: TGTGCCAGCAGTCCTCTACCATCCTTCGCGACAGGGGACGAGCAGTACTTC. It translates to CASSPLPSFATGDEQYF.

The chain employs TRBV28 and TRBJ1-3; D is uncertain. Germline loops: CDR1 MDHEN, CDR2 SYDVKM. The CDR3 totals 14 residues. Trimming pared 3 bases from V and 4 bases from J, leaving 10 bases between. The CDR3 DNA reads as TGTGCCAGCAGTTTGTTCTCAGTCGGAAACACCATATATTTT. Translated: CASSLFSVGNTIYF.

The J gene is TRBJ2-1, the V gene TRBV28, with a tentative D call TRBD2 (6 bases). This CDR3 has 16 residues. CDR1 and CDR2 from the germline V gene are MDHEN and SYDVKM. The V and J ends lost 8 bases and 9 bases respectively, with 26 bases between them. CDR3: CASRRGIAARPIEQFF. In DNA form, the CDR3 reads TGTGCCAGCCGTCGGGGTATAGCGGCCAGGCCCATTGAGCAGTTCTTC.

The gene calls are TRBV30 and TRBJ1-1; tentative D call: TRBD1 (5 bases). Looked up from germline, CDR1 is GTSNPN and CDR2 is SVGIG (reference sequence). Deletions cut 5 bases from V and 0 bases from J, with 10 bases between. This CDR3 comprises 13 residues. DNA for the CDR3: TGTGCCTGGGCCGGGGGATTGAACACTGAAGCTTTCTTT. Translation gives CAWAGGLNTEAFF.

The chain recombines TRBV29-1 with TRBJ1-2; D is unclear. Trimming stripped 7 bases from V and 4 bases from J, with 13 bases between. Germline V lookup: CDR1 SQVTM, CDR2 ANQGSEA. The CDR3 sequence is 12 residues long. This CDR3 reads CSANTAAYGYTF. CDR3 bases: TGCAGCGCCAACACAGCTGCCTATGGCTACACCTTC.

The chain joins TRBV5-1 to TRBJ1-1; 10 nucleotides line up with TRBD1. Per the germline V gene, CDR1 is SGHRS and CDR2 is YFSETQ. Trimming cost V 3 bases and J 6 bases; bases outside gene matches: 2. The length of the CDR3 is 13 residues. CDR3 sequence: CASSSGQGAEAFF. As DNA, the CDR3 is TGCGCCAGCAGCTCCGGACAGGGGGCTGAAGCTTTCTTT.

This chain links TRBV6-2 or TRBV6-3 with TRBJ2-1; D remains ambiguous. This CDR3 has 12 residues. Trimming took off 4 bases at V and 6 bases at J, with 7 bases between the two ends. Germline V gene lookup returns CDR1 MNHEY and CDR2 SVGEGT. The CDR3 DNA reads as TGTGCCAGCAGTTCAGACTCCAATGAGCAGTTCTTC. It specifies CASSSDSNEQFF.

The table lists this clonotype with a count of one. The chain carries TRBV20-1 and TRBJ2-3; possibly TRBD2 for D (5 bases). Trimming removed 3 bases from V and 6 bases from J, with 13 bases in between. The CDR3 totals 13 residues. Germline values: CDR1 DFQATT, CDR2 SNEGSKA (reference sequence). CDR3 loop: CSASSAPRDTQYF. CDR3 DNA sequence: TGCAGTGCTAGTAGCGCGCCGCGGGATACGCAGTATTTT.

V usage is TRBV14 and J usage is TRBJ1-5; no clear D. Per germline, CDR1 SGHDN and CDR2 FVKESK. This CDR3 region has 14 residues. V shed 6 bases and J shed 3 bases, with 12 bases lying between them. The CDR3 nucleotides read TGTGCCAGCAGGAGGGCAGGCTCCAATCAGCCCCAGCATTTT. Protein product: CASRRAGSNQPQHF.

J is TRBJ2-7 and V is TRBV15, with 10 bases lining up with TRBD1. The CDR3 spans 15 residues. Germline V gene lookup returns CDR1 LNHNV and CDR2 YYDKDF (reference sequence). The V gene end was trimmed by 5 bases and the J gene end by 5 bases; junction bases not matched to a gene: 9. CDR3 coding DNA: TGTGCCACCAGCCGCGCAGGGACAGGGGCCCACGAGCAGTACTTC. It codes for CATSRAGTGAHEQYF. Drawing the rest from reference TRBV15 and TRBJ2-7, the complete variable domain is DAMVIQNPRYQVTQFGKPVTLSCSQTLNHNVMYWYQQKSSQAPKLLFHYYDKDFNNEADTPDNFQSRRPNTSFCFLDIRSPGLGDTAMYLCATSRAGTGAHEQYFGPGTRLTVT.

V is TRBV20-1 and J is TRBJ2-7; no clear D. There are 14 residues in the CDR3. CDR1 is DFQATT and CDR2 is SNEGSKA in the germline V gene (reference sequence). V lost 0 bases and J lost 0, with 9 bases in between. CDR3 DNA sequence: TGCAGTGCTAGAGACCGCAGAGGCTCCTACGAGCAGTACTTC. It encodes CSARDRRGSYEQYF.

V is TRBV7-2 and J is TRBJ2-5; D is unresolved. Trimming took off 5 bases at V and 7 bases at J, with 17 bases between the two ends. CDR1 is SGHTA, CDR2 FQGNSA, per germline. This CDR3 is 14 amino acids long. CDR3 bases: TGTGCCAGCAGCACGGGCCCCTTAGAAGGGACCCAGTACTTC. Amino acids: CASSTGPLEGTQYF.

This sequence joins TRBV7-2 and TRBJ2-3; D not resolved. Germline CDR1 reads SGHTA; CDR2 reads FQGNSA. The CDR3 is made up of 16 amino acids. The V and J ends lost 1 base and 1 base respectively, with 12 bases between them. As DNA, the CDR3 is TGTGCCAGCAGCTTAGGACGGGTTCGGGGCACAGATACGCAGTATTTT. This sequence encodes CASSLGRVRGTDTQYF. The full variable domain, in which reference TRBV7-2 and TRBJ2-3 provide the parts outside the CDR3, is GAGVSQSPSNKVTEKGKDVELRCDPISGHTALYWYRQSLGQGLEFLIYFQGNSAPDKSGLPSDRFSAERTGGSVSTLTIQRTQQEDSAVYLCASSLGRVRGTDTQYFGPGTRLTVL.

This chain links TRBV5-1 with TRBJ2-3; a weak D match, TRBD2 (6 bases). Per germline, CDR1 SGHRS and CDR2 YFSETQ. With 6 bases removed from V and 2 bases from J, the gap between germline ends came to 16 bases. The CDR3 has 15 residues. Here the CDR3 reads CASTVSGPSTDTQYF. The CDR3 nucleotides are TGCGCCAGCACAGTTAGCGGACCGTCCACAGATACGCAGTATTTT.

The CDR3 region is CASSESGRGYEQYF. CDR3 nucleotide sequence: TGTGCCAGCAGTGAGAGCGGGAGAGGCTACGAGCAGTACTTC. V is TRBV2 and J is TRBJ2-7, with 8 bases that match TRBD2. V dropped 3 bases and J dropped 3; count of bases not matched to a gene: 4. The CDR3 runs to 14 residues. Germline V gene lookup returns CDR1 SNHLY and CDR2 FYNNEI.

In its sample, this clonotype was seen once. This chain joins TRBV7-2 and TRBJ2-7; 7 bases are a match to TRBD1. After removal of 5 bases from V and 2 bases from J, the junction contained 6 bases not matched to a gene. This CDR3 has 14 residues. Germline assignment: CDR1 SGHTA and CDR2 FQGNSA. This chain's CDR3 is CASSPGGQAYEQYF. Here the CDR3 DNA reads TGTGCCAGCAGCCCAGGGGGACAAGCCTACGAGCAGTACTTC.

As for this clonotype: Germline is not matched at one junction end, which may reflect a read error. The DNA of the CDR3 is TGTGCCAGCAGCCCAGAACTTCGACTATACACGGTTTTC. This codes for CASSPELRLYTVF. J is TRBJ2-7 and V is TRBV7-2; weak D call: TRBD2 (5 bases). The CDR3 is made up of 13 amino acids. Germline V gene data show CDR1 as SGHTA and CDR2 as FQGNSA.

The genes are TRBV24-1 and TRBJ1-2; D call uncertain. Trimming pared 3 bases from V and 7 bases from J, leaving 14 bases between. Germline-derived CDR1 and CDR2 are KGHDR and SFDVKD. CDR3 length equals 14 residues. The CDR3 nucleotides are TGTGCCACCAGTGATACGACCACCCGAATTGGCTACACCTTC. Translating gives CATSDTTTRIGYTF.

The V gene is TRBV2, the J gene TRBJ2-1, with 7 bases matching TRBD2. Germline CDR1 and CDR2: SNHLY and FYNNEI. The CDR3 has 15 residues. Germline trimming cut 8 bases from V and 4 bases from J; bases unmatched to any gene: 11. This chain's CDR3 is CASEFPSGDYNEQFF. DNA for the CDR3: TGTGCCAGCGAATTTCCTAGCGGAGATTACAATGAGCAGTTCTTC.

The CDR3 sequence: CASSERLLADTQYF. CDR3 nucleotide sequence: TGTGCCAGCAGTGAAAGGTTGTTAGCAGATACGCAGTATTTT. The chain couples TRBV2 to TRBJ2-3; no clear D. The germline gives CDR1 SNHLY, CDR2 FYNNEI. Trimming cost V 2 bases and J 4 bases, with 10 bases left between them. The CDR3 contains 14 residues.

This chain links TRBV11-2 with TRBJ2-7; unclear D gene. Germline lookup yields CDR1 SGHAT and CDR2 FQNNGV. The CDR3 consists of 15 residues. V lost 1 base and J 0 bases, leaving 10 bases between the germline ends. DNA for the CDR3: TGTGCCAGCAGCTTAGCGTCGGCGAGCTCCTACGAGCAGTACTTC. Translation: CASSLASASSYEQYF.

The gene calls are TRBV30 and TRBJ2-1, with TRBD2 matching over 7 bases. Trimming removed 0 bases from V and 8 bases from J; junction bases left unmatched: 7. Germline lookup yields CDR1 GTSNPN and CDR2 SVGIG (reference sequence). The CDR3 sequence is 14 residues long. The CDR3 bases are TGTGCCTGGAGTGTAGCGGGACTTCAGGATGAGCAGTTCTTC. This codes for CAWSVAGLQDEQFF.

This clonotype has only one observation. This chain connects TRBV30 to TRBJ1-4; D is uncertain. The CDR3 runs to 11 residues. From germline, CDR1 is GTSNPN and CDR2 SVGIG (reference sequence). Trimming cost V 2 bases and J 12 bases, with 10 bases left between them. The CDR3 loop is CAWSQNAELFF. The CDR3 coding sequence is TGTGCCTGGAGTCAGAATGCCGAACTGTTTTTT.